These T cell receptor beta chains were read from a single sample in a study of CD8 T cells in Susac syndrome. TCRdb ran MiXCR on the immunoSEQ multiplex PCR reads and lists one entry per CDR3 protein. Here the sample spans approximately 150,000 distinct CDR3 sequences, just over 90% being singletons. Sequencing was carried out using CD4+ T cells from PBMCs. Receptors originate from a human donor in good health. CDR3s include the opening cysteine and the closing phenylalanine or tryptophan. The order of the fields is V gene, J gene, CDR3 protein.

V: TRBV2; J: TRBJ2-3; CDR3: CASSMGLLTDTQYF
V: TRBV29-1; J: TRBJ1-2; CDR3: CSVRAHLGDYGYTF
V: TRBV13; J: TRBJ1-6; CDR3: CASSFRGNSPLHF
V: TRBV6-5; J: TRBJ1-3; CDR3: CASTASGNTIYF
V: TRBV27; J: TRBJ1-4; CDR3: CASSGQGQGFEKLFF
V: TRBV11-2; J: TRBJ2-2; CDR3: CASTTYLGAGRNTGELFF
V: TRBV3-1; J: TRBJ2-5; CDR3: CASSPLDRGAGTQYF
V: TRBV6-5; J: TRBJ2-7; CDR3: CASSLIDRGRDEQYF
V: TRBV12-3/TRBV12-4; J: TRBJ1-6; CDR3: CASSPGTGVSPLHF
V: TRBV29-1; J: TRBJ1-1; CDR3: CSVEDSEAFF
V: TRBV5-1; J: TRBJ1-6; CDR3: CASSLGRADNSPLHF
V: TRBV18; J: TRBJ1-2; CDR3: CASSPSRVGGGYTF
V: TRBV19; J: TRBJ2-1; CDR3: CASSMAPFWEQFF
V: TRBV2; J: TRBJ2-7; CDR3: CASRGPEGPQYF
V: TRBV5-1; J: TRBJ1-5; CDR3: CASSLGPDQPQHF
V: TRBV5-4; J: TRBJ1-2; CDR3: CASSSPGDGYTF
V: TRBV27; J: TRBJ2-5; CDR3: CASRRQGQETQYF
V: TRBV27; J: TRBJ1-1; CDR3: CASSFGQGGEAFF
V: TRBV9; J: TRBJ2-7; CDR3: CASSVAGDSRSYEQYF
V: TRBV19; J: TRBJ2-7; CDR3: CASTSGEGGKDEQYF
V: TRBV24-1; J: TRBJ1-5; CDR3: CATSEKQNQPQHF
V: TRBV20-1; J: TRBJ2-5; CDR3: CSAREQTETQYF
V: TRBV29-1; J: TRBJ2-7; CDR3: CSVEGTGGSYEQYF
V: TRBV6-2/TRBV6-3; J: TRBJ2-3; CDR3: CASSRQGTDTQYF
V: TRBV5-4; J: TRBJ2-1; CDR3: CASSLDRGNNEQFF
V: TRBV5-6; J: TRBJ1-5; CDR3: CASSTDREDQPQHF
V: TRBV20-1; J: TRBJ1-1; CDR3: CSASTDRSSTEAFF
V: TRBV2; J: TRBJ2-7; CDR3: CASSPGLSLSYEQYF
V: TRBV19; J: TRBJ2-1; CDR3: CASSNPGQGSNEQFF
V: TRBV6-6; J: TRBJ2-6; CDR3: CASYREAGANVLTF
V: TRBV11-2; J: TRBJ1-2; CDR3: CASSPGWGGDGYTF
V: TRBV2; J: TRBJ2-5; CDR3: CASSGTTIQETQYF
V: TRBV10-3; J: TRBJ1-5; CDR3: CAISESSRDQPQHF
V: TRBV7-2; J: TRBJ2-7; CDR3: CASSFDRGEDEQYF
V: TRBV20-1; J: TRBJ2-3; CDR3: CSARDAVSSTDTQYF
V: TRBV10-3; J: TRBJ2-5; CDR3: CAISQRPETQYF
V: TRBV2; J: TRBJ1-1; CDR3: CASSAYGEAFF
V: TRBV5-1; J: TRBJ2-5; CDR3: CASSVVGGHQETQYF
V: TRBV6-5; J: TRBJ2-4; CDR3: CASSYKGDKNIQYF
V: TRBV12-3/TRBV12-4; J: TRBJ1-2; CDR3: CASSPRFRGSNGYTF
V: TRBV29-1; J: TRBJ1-1; CDR3: CSGSQGANTEAFF